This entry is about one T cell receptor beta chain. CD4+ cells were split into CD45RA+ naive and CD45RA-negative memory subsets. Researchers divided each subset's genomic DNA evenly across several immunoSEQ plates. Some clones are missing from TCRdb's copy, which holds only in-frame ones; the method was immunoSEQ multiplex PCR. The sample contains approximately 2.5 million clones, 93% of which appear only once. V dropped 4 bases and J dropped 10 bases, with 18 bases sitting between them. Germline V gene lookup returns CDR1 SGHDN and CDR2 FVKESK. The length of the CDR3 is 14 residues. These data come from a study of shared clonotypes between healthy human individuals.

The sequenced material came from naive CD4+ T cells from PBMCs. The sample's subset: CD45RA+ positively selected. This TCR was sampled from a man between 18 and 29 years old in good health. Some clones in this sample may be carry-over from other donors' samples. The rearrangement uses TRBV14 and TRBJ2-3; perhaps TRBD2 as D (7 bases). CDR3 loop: CASSPDYNGGPQYF. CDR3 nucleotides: TGTGCCAGCAGCCCGGACTACAACGGGGGGCCGCAGTATTTT.